This TCR beta chain was recovered during a study of blood T cell repertoires in COVID-19. Across the whole study: Sites across the United States, Italy and Spain contributed samples from acute and convalescent COVID-19.

Study processing details: Quantification of nucleated cells was approximated via reference gene primer amplification. Using immunoSEQ multiplex PCR, the repertoire was profiled, and TCRdb retains in-frame clones only, with some absent. V, J and clone size reflect that table, while D and trimming were determined from the DNA. The table includes about 85,000 clones, around 91% detected once. The V and J ends lost 9 bases and 1 base respectively, with 10 bases between them. Per the germline V gene, CDR1 is LGHNT and CDR2 is FRNRAP. The CDR3 runs 13 residues. V gene TRBV12-5 combines with J gene TRBJ1-3; the D is unclear. The source is an elderly woman with active or convalescent COVID-19. The sample taken for sequencing was peripheral blood. CDR3 DNA: TGTGCTAGCACCACAGATTCTGGAAACACCATATATTTT. Protein: CASTTDSGNTIYF.